This T cell receptor beta chain originates from a study of CD8+CD57+ T cells in acquired aplastic anemia. Study overall: Average DNA yield from sorted CD4+ and CD8+ cells was about 2.9 ug.

In regard to this clonotype: Its antigen is not identified.

Trimming took 4 bases from V and 8 from J, leaving 15 bases between them. There are 14 residues in the CDR3. Germline assignment: CDR1 DFQATT and CDR2 SNEGSKA (reference sequence). TCR beta VDJ combinations and CDR3 sequences were profiled from genomic DNA. TCRdb recomputed calls from the reads with MiXCR, one row per CDR3 protein. The data contain 200,000 to 250,000 distinct CDR3 sequences, about half of them singletons. Patients picked for sequencing had shown CD8+CD57+ cell expansion detected by flow cytometry. All patients had severe acquired aplastic anemia. Points from the study as a whole: Sharing between patients and controls was observed for some 27 CD8+ CDR3 sequences. No significant patient-versus-control difference appeared in CD8+ Simpson's diversity.

This TCR came from a human donor with aplastic anemia. Sequenced material: sorted CD4+, CD8+, or CD8+CD57+ T cells (not recorded which) from PBMCs. The gene calls are TRBV20-1 and TRBJ1-6; D remains ambiguous. CDR3 region: CSATTHREDSPLHF. For the CDR3, the DNA is TGCAGTGCTACGACCCATAGGGAGGATTCACCCCTCCACTTT.